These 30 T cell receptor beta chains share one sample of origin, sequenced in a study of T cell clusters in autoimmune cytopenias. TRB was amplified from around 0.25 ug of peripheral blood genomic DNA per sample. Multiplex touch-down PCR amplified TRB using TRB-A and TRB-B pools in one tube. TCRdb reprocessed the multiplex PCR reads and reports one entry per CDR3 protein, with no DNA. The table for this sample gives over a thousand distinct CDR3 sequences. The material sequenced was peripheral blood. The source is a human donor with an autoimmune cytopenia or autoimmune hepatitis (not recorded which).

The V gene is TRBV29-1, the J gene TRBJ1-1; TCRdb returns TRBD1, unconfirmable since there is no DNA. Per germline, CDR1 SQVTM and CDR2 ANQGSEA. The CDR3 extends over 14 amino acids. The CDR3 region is CSASQGNMNTEAFF.

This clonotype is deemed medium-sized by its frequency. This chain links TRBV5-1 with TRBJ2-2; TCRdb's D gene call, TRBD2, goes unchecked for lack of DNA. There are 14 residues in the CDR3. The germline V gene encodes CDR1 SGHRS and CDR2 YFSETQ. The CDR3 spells CASSSGTSTGELFF.

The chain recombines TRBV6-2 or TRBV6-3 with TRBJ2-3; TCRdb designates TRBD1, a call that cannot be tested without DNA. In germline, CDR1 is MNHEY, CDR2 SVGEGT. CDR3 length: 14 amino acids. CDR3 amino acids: CASTPGPEGDTQYF.

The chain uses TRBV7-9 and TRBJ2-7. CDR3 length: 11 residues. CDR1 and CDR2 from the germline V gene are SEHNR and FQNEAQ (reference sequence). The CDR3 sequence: CASSVVGEQYF.

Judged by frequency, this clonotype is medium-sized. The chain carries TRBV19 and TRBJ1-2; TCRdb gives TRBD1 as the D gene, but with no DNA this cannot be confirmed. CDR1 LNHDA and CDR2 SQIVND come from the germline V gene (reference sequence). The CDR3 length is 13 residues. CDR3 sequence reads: CASKDSTNYGYTF.

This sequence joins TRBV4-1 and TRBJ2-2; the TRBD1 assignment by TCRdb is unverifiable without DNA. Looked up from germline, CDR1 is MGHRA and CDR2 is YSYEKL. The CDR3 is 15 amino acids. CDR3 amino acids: CASSHGDRSTGELFF.

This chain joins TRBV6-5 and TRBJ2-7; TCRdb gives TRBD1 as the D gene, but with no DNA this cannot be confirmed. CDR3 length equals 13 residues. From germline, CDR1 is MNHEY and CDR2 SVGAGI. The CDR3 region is CASSYRDSYEQYF.

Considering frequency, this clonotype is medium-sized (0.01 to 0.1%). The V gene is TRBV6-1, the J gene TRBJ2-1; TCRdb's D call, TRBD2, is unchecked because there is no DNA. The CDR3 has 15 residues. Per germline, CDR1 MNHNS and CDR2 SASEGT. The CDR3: CASSGLAGGYNEQFF.

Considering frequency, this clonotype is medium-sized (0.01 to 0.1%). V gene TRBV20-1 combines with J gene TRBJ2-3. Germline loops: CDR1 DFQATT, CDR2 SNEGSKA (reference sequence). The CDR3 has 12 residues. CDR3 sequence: CSASPTTDTQYF.

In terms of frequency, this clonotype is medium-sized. CDR3 residues: CSARDKTDRAVVYGYTF. This chain joins TRBV20-1 and TRBJ1-2; TCRdb's assignment of TRBD1 cannot be checked, as there is no DNA. The V gene's germline CDR1 is DFQATT and CDR2 SNEGSKA (reference sequence). CDR3 length equals 17 residues.

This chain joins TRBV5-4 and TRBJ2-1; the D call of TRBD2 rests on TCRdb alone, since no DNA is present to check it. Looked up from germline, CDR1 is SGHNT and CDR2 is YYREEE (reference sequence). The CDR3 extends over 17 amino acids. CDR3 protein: CASSFRQGPSNYNEQFF.

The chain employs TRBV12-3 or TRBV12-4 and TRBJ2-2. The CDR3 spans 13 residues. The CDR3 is CASRVPNTGELFF.

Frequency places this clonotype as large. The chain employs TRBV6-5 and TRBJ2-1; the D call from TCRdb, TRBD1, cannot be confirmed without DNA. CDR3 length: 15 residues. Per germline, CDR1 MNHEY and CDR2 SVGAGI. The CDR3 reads CASSLTGSSYNEQFF.

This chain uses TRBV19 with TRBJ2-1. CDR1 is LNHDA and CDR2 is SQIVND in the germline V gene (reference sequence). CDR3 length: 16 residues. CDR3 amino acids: CASSIARMSSYNEQFF.

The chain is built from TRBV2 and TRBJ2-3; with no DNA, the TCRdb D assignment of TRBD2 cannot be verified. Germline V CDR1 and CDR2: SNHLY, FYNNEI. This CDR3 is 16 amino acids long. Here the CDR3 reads CASSVRLAGAGGVKYF.

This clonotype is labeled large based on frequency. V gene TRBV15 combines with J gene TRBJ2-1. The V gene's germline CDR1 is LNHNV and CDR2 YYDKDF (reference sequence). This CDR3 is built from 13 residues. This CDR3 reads CATSRVDYNEQFF.

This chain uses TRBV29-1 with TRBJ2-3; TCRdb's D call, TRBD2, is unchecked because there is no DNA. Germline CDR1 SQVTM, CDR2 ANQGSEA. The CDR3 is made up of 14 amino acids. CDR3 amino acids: CSVGVSGRADTQYF.

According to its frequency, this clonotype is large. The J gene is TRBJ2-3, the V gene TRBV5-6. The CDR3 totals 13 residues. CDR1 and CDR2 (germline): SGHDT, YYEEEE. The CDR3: CASSLSGTDTQYF.

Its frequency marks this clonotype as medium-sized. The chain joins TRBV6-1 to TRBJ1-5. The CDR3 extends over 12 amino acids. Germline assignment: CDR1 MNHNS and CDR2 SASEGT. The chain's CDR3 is CASSVWDQPQHF.

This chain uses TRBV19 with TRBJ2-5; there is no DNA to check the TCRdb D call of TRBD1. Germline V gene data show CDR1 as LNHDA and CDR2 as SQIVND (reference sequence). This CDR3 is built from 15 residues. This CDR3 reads CASSNDRGLVETQYF. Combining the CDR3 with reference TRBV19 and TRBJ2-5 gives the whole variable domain DGGITQSPKYLFRKEGQNVTLSCEQNLNHDAMYWYRQDPGQGLRLIYYSQIVNDFQKGDIAEGYSVSREKKESFPLTVTSAQKNPTAFYLCASSNDRGLVETQYFGPGTRLLVL.

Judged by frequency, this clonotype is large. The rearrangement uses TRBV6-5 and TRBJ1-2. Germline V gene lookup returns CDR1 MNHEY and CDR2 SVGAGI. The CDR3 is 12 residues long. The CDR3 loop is CASISSRGSYTF.

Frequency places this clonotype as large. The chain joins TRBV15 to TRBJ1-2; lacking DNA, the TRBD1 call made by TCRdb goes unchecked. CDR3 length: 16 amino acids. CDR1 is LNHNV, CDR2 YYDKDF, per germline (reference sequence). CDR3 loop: CATSRGGFDRMRGYTF.

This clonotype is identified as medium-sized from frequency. The CDR3 protein is CSVRRDMGGYTF. The V gene is TRBV29-1, the J gene TRBJ1-2. The germline CDR1 and CDR2 sequences are SQVTM and ANQGSEA. CDR3 length equals 12 residues.

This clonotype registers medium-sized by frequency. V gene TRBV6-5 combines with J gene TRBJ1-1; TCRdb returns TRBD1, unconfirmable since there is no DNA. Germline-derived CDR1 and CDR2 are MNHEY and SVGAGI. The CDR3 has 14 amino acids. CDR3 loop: CASSEGTGGTEAFF.

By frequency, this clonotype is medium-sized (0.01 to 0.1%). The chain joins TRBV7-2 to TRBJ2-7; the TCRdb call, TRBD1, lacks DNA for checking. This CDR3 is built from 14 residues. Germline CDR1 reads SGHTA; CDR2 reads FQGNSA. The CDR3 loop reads CASSGRDNRYEQYF.

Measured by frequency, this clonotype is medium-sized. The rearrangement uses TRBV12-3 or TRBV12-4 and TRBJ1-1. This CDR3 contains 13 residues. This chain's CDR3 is CASSLGFSTEAFF.

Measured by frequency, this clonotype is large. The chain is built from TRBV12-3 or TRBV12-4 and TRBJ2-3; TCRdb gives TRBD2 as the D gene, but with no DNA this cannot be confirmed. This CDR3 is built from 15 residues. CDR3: CASNGLAEGTDTQYF.

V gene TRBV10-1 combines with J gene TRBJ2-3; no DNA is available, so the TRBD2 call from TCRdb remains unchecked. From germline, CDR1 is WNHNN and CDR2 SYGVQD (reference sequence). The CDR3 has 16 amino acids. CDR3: CASSPRLAESTDTQYF.

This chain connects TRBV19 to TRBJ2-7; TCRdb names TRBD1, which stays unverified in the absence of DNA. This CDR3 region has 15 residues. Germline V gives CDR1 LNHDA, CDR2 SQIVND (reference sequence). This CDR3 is CASSETWAGVYEQYF.

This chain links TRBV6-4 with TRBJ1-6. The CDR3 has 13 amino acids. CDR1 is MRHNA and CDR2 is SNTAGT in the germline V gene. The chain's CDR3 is CASIWSPNSPLHF.